The 25 T cell receptor beta chains below all came from one sample that was sequenced in a study of cytomegalovirus exposure and HLA in healthy donors. Amplification used 60 Vbeta primers and 13 Jbeta primers. Only in-frame clones appear in the TCRdb table, and some are missing; sequencing was by immunoSEQ multiplex PCR. Seen here are 190,000 or so clones, 80% observed once, and the top ten hold 0.65%. Sequenced input: PBMCs. The receptors derive from a boy between 10 and 17 years old in good health and CMV-seronegative.

The chain has TRBV11-3 and TRBJ1-1; no definite D call. Germline V gene data show CDR1 as SGHNT and CDR2 as YENEEA. The V gene lost 3 bases and the J gene lost 10 bases, with 12 bases spanning the gap. This CDR3 region has 12 residues. CDR3 residues: CASSLWAAGAFF. The CDR3 bases are TGTGCCAGCAGCTTGTGGGCAGCCGGAGCTTTCTTT.

This clone was detected a few times. This chain joins TRBV2 and TRBJ2-2; D may be TRBD2 (6 bases). Deletions cut 7 bases from V and 3 bases from J, with 18 bases between. This CDR3 region has 16 residues. Per germline, CDR1 SNHLY and CDR2 FYNNEI. The CDR3 region is CASILGGFWDTGELFF. The DNA of the CDR3 is TGTGCCAGCATCCTTGGGGGGTTTTGGGACACCGGGGAGCTGTTTTTT.

V gene TRBV12-2 combines with J gene TRBJ1-2; TRBD1, the table's D call, lacks a check against the DNA. TRBV12-2 is given as a pseudogene. This CDR3 has 15 residues. The CDR3 DNA sequence: TGTGCAAGTCGCTTAGGGCTGTGCAGGGGCCATGGCTACACCTTC. It specifies CASRLGLCRGHGYTF.

This chain connects TRBV4-1 to TRBJ2-7, with 8 bases matching TRBD1. The CDR3 is 14 residues long. Trimming removed 4 bases from V and 2 bases from J; junction bases left unmatched: 4. The germline V gene encodes CDR1 MGHRA and CDR2 YSYEKL. The CDR3 is CASSPRTGTYEQYF. In DNA form, the CDR3 reads TGCGCCAGCAGCCCCCGGACAGGGACCTACGAGCAGTACTTC.

The chain employs TRBV4-1 and TRBJ2-3, with 7 bases that match TRBD1. The CDR3 has 17 residues. Per germline, CDR1 MGHRA and CDR2 YSYEKL. The junction had 10 bases not matched to a gene; V was cut back by 0 bases and J by 4 bases. The CDR3 DNA is TGCGCCAGCAGCCAAGAAGGGGCAGGGGGTGTCCCAGATACGCAGTATTTT. Encoded protein: CASSQEGAGGVPDTQYF.

This clone was seen more than once but under ten times. The same CDR3 arises from other DNA sequences in this sample as well. V gene TRBV6-5 combines with J gene TRBJ2-7; TRBD2 agrees at 11 bases. The V gene end was trimmed by 6 bases and the J gene end by 1 base; junction bases not matched to a gene: 2. There are 14 residues in the CDR3. From germline, CDR1 is MNHEY and CDR2 SVGAGI. CDR3 sequence (DNA): TGTGCCAGCAGCCGACTAGCGGGATCCTACGAGCAGTACTTC. Translating gives CASSRLAGSYEQYF.

The chain carries TRBV6-5 and TRBJ1-3; a possible D gene is TRBD1 (5 bases). There are 14 residues in the CDR3. The V end was cut by 6 bases, the J end by 0 bases, with 9 bases between. CDR1 is MNHEY, CDR2 SVGAGI, per germline. The CDR3 reads CASSLGHSGNTIYF. The CDR3 DNA reads as TGTGCCAGCAGCCTCGGACACTCTGGAAACACCATATATTTT.

This chain joins TRBV5-1 and TRBJ2-5; D gene unclear. The DNA end favors TRBJ2-7, so the J call may be wrong. CDR1 SGHRS and CDR2 YFSETQ come from the germline V gene. This CDR3 contains 12 residues. The CDR3 spells CASSPDLYEQYF. The CDR3 coding sequence is TGCGCCAGCAGCCCCGATCTCTACGAGCAGTACTTC.

The J gene is TRBJ2-7, the V gene TRBV9, with 11 bases that match TRBD2. CDR3 length: 16 amino acids. Germline lookup yields CDR1 SGDLS and CDR2 YYNGEE. J lost 0 bases, V lost 3 bases, and 5 bases had no gene match. The chain's CDR3 is CASSGSSGGSSYEQYF. The CDR3 DNA is TGTGCCAGCAGCGGCTCTAGCGGGGGGAGCTCCTACGAGCAGTACTTC.

The rearrangement links TRBV18 to TRBJ2-1; 12 nucleotides align to TRBD2. This CDR3 contains 14 residues. The germline gives CDR1 KGHSH, CDR2 LQKENI. With V trimmed by 3 bases and J by 8 bases, 2 bases remained unmatched. The CDR3 protein is CASSPTSGSYEQFF. The CDR3 DNA reads TGTGCCAGCTCACCGACTAGCGGGAGCTATGAGCAGTTCTTC.

The chain employs TRBV6-1 and TRBJ1-4, with a possible D match to TRBD1 (5 bases). V shed 1 base and J shed 8 bases, with 23 bases lying between them. CDR1 and CDR2 (germline): MNHNS, SASEGT. The CDR3 is 18 amino acids. CDR3 residues: CASSEGEAAIGTWEKLFF. DNA of the CDR3: TGTGCCAGCAGTGAAGGGGAGGCAGCCATAGGGACGTGGGAAAAACTGTTTTTT.

The chain combines TRBV5-6 with TRBJ2-5; 14 bases are a match to TRBD2. Germline assignment: CDR1 SGHDT and CDR2 YYEEEE. V lost 0 bases to trimming and J lost 7 bases; unmatched junction nucleotides: 8. This CDR3 region has 17 residues. DNA for the CDR3: TGTGCCAGCAGCTTGGGGGCCGGGACTAGCGGGAGTGGGACCCAGTACTTC. It yields the protein CASSLGAGTSGSGTQYF.

The chain has TRBV6-5 and TRBJ2-5, with TRBD2 matching 9 bases. This CDR3 spans 14 amino acids. Germline lookup yields CDR1 MNHEY and CDR2 SVGAGI. After removal of 5 bases from V and 5 bases from J, the junction contained 6 bases not matched to a gene. CDR3 amino acids: CASSQRGDGETQYF. CDR3 in DNA: TGTGCCAGCAGTCAGCGGGGGGACGGGGAGACCCAGTACTTC.

The rearrangement uses TRBV4-3 and TRBJ2-3, with 8 nucleotides matching TRBD2. The CDR3 is 18 amino acids. The germline V gene has CDR1 LGHNA and CDR2 YSLEER. V was pared by 1 base and J by 0 bases, with 9 bases of the junction left unmatched. DNA for the CDR3: TGCGCCAGCAGCCAAGCTGCACTAGCGGACCCTAGCACAGATACGCAGTATTTT. Amino acids: CASSQAALADPSTDTQYF.

This clone was seen a handful of times. This chain joins TRBV19 and TRBJ2-3; 10 bases are shared with TRBD2. CDR3 size: 14 residues. Losses at the gene ends were 6 bases for V and 4 bases for J; bases not matched to a gene: 4. Germline V gene sequence: CDR1 LNHDA, CDR2 SQIVND (reference sequence). The CDR3 nucleotides read TGTGCCAGTAGCTCTAGCGGGAGCTCAGATACGCAGTATTTT. It encodes CASSSSGSSDTQYF.

The chain carries TRBV9 and TRBJ2-3; 12 bases match TRBD2. Germline V gene lookup returns CDR1 SGDLS and CDR2 YYNGEE. The CDR3 covers 17 residues. V dropped 2 bases and J dropped 2; count of bases not matched to a gene: 6. The CDR3, as DNA: TGTGCCAGCAGCGTCCTGACTAGCGGGGGACCCACAGATACGCAGTATTTT. This codes for CASSVLTSGGPTDTQYF.

V is TRBV5-1 and J is TRBJ2-3, with 8 positions matching TRBD2. The J segment lost 3 bases and the V segment lost 3 bases, leaving 6 bases of the junction unmatched. This CDR3 is built from 15 residues. The germline V gene encodes CDR1 SGHRS and CDR2 YFSETQ. CDR3 loop: CASSYGLAATDTQYF. The CDR3 DNA is TGCGCCAGCAGCTACGGACTAGCAGCGACAGATACGCAGTATTTT.

The V and J genes are TRBV6-5 and TRBJ2-7, with a possible D match to TRBD1 (6 bases). There are 14 residues in the CDR3. Germline loops: CDR1 MNHEY, CDR2 SVGAGI. V lost 6 bases and J 4 bases, leaving 16 bases between the germline ends. CDR3 in amino acids: CASRGPRGRYEQYF. CDR3 nucleotides: TGTGCCAGCAGGGGGCCCAGGGGTCGATACGAGCAGTACTTC.

The CDR3 DNA follows: TGTGCCAGTAGTATCGGGACATTACATAGCAATCAGCCCCAGCATTTT. This encodes CASSIGTLHSNQPQHF. V usage is TRBV19 and J usage is TRBJ1-5; D possibly corresponds to TRBD1 (6 bases). Deletions cut 3 bases from V and 0 bases from J, with 12 bases between. The CDR3 runs 16 residues. CDR1 is LNHDA, CDR2 SQIVND, per germline (reference sequence).

The chain links TRBV5-1 to TRBJ2-1; D is perhaps TRBD2 (7 bases). Germline values: CDR1 SGHRS, CDR2 YFSETQ. The ends were cut back, 0 bases at V and 7 bases at J, with 14 bases in the middle. This CDR3 region has 15 residues. CDR3 DNA: TGCGCCAGCAGCTTGGCCGGGGGGCGAGGTAATGAGCAGTTCTTC. Amino acid sequence: CASSLAGGRGNEQFF. Supplemented by reference TRBV5-1 and TRBJ2-1, the full variable domain reads KAGVTQTPRYLIKTRGQQVTLSCSPISGHRSVSWYQQTPGQGLQFLFEYFSETQRNKGNFPGRFSGRQFSNSRSEMNVSTLELGDSALYLCASSLAGGRGNEQFFGPGTRLTVL.

The V gene is TRBV10-3, the J gene TRBJ2-5; TRBD2 matches 8 bases. The assigned J gene may be wrong: the sequence end matches TRBJ2-7 better. Germline lookup yields CDR1 ENHRY and CDR2 SYGVKD. The CDR3 is 16 residues long. The DNA of the CDR3 is TGTGCCATCAGTGAGTCGGGGACTAGAGGCACCTACGAGCAGTACTTC. Amino acid sequence: CAISESGTRGTYEQYF.

V is TRBV14 and J is TRBJ1-1, with D perhaps matching TRBD1 (6 bases). V gave up 4 bases and J gave up 0 bases, with 12 bases separating them. CDR1 is SGHDN and CDR2 is FVKESK in the germline V gene. The CDR3 covers 15 residues. In DNA, the CDR3 is TGTGCCAGCAGCCGTCACAGGGTAATGAACACTGAAGCTTTCTTT. Encoded protein: CASSRHRVMNTEAFF.

The chain has TRBV9 and TRBJ2-6; D unclear. The germline V gene has CDR1 SGDLS and CDR2 YYNGEE. This CDR3 contains 15 residues. V was pared by 0 bases and J by 1 base, with 5 bases between. The CDR3 bases are TGTGCCAGCAGCGTAGGAGATTCTGGGGCCAACGTCCTGACTTTC. Its protein is CASSVGDSGANVLTF.

The rearrangement joins TRBV7-8 to TRBJ2-3; weak D call: TRBD2 (6 bases). Germline CDR1 reads SGHVS; CDR2 reads FQNEAQ. The V end was cut by 1 base, the J end by 4 bases, with 15 bases between. The CDR3 covers 16 residues. The CDR3 is CASSLGAGWMADTQYF. The CDR3 nucleotides are TGTGCCAGCAGCTTAGGGGCGGGATGGATGGCAGATACGCAGTATTTT.

This clone has just a few counts. The chain couples TRBV19 to TRBJ2-7; TRBD1 aligns across 9 bases. Germline CDR1 and CDR2: LNHDA and SQIVND (reference sequence). The CDR3 sequence is 17 residues long. Trimming removed 6 bases from V and 4 bases from J; junction bases left unmatched: 16. CDR3 sequence reads: CASSPHNFGTGIYEQYF. The CDR3 region has the DNA TGTGCCAGTAGCCCGCACAATTTCGGGACAGGGATTTACGAGCAGTACTTC. Using reference TRBV19 and TRBJ2-7 for the parts outside the CDR3, the full variable domain is DGGITQSPKYLFRKEGQNVTLSCEQNLNHDAMYWYRQDPGQGLRLIYYSQIVNDFQKGDIAEGYSVSREKKESFPLTVTSAQKNPTAFYLCASSPHNFGTGIYEQYFGPGTRLTVT.